What follows are 18 T cell receptor beta chains derived from one specimen sequenced in a study of cytomegalovirus exposure and HLA in healthy donors. Primers included in the PCR were 60 Vbeta and 13 Jbeta primers. Libraries were prepared by immunoSEQ multiplex PCR; TCRdb keeps only in-frame clonotypes and omits some of them. The sample has 140,000 or so clones; approximately 68% are singletons. Material for sequencing was PBMCs. These receptors came from a man between 60 and 75 years old in good health and CMV-seronegative.

Only a few counts were recorded for this clone. The V call is TRBV15, the J call TRBJ1-5, with 9 nucleotides matching TRBD1. Unmatched junction bases numbered 9, after V lost 0 bases and J lost 6 bases. The CDR3 contains 17 residues. Per the germline V gene, CDR1 is LNHNV and CDR2 is YYDKDF (reference sequence). Here the CDR3 reads CATSRDPQGQGAQPQHF. As DNA, the CDR3 is TGTGCCACCAGCAGAGATCCCCAGGGACAGGGAGCTCAGCCCCAGCATTTT. The whole variable domain, remainder taken from reference TRBV15 and TRBJ1-5, is DAMVIQNPRYQVTQFGKPVTLSCSQTLNHNVMYWYQQKSSQAPKLLFHYYDKDFNNEADTPDNFQSRRPNTSFCFLDIRSPGLGDTAMYLCATSRDPQGQGAQPQHFGDGTRLSIL.

The chain uses TRBV27 and TRBJ1-1, with TRBD1 as a possible D gene (5 bases). Germline lookup yields CDR1 MNHEY and CDR2 SMNVEV (reference sequence). This CDR3 is 16 amino acids long. V lost 5 bases, J lost 6 bases, and 22 bases lay in between. The CDR3 protein is CASSPQGRVSSSEAFF. CDR3 coding DNA: TGTGCCAGCAGTCCCCAGGGCAGGGTATCCAGCTCTGAAGCTTTCTTT.

The genes are TRBV28 and TRBJ2-7, with 9 bases identical to TRBD1. CDR3 length equals 16 residues. V lost 6 bases and J lost 5; bases outside the gene matches: 14. Germline V gene sequence: CDR1 MDHEN, CDR2 SYDVKM. The CDR3 here is CASRPRGQGATHEQYF. The CDR3 bases are TGTGCCAGCAGACCTAGGGGACAGGGTGCGACCCACGAGCAGTACTTC. Variable domain in full (rest from reference TRBV28 and TRBJ2-7): DVKVTQSSRYLVKRTGEKVFLECVQDMDHENMFWYRQDPGLGLRLIYFSYDVKMKEKGDIPEGYSVSREKKERFSLILESASTNQTSMYLCASRPRGQGATHEQYFGPGTRLTVT.

This clone was picked up a small number of times. The V gene is TRBV27, the J gene TRBJ1-3; D not resolved. V lost 6 bases and J lost 2, with 14 bases in between. Per germline, CDR1 MNHEY and CDR2 SMNVEV (reference sequence). This CDR3 has 15 amino acids. CDR3 nucleotides: TGTGCCAGCAGGTCGAGCGTAAGAACTGGAAACACCATATATTTT. It is translated as CASRSSVRTGNTIYF.

In its sample, this clone was seen a few times. This chain uses TRBV6-5 with TRBJ1-5; D is unclear. The CDR3 sequence is 12 residues long. Trimming took 2 bases from V and 5 from J, leaving 4 bases between them. CDR1 MNHEY and CDR2 SVGAGI come from the germline V gene. The CDR3 protein is CASSYEHQPQHF. Written as DNA, the CDR3 is TGTGCCAGCAGTTACGAGCATCAGCCCCAGCATTTT.

This chain connects TRBV14 to TRBJ1-2, with D maybe TRBD1 (5 bases). This CDR3 region has 12 residues. V dropped 4 bases and J dropped 8 bases, with 11 bases sitting between them. CDR1 is SGHDN and CDR2 is FVKESK in the germline V gene. CDR3 residues: CASSRGEGGYTF. In nucleotides, the CDR3 is TGTGCCAGCAGCCGGGGCGAAGGCGGCTACACCTTC.

The rearrangement uses TRBV4-3 and TRBJ1-1; weak D call: TRBD1 (5 bases). The CDR3 is made up of 15 amino acids. The germline CDR1 and CDR2 sequences are LGHNA and YSLEER. Deletions cut 0 bases from V and 3 bases from J, with 11 bases between. CDR3 coding DNA: TGCGCCAGCAGCCAAGATGGGAGGGGCCACACTGAAGCTTTCTTT. As protein: CASSQDGRGHTEAFF.

DNA of the CDR3: TGTGCCAGCAGTTTAACGGGTAGTCGGCGGATTACCTACGAGCAGTACTTC. Amino acids: CASSLTGSRRITYEQYF. V and J are TRBV27 and TRBJ2-7; D is uncertain. This CDR3 is built from 17 residues. Per the germline V gene, CDR1 is MNHEY and CDR2 is SMNVEV (reference sequence). Trimming left V 2 bases short and J 2 bases short, with 19 bases between.

V usage is TRBV18 and J usage is TRBJ2-7, with TRBD1 matching 9 bases. Germline V lookup: CDR1 KGHSH, CDR2 LQKENI. The CDR3 loop spans 15 amino acids. J lost 4 bases, V lost 4 bases, and 8 bases had no gene match. CDR3 sequence reads: CASSHGTGISYEQYF. The CDR3 nucleotides are TGTGCCAGCTCACATGGGACAGGGATTTCGTACGAGCAGTACTTC.

The CDR3 here is CASSEGSEQFF. CDR3 nucleotides: TGTGCCAGCAGTGAAGGGAGTGAGCAGTTCTTC. The chain joins TRBV6-1 to TRBJ2-1; D is ambiguous. The CDR3 runs to 11 residues. The V end was cut by 1 base, the J end by 9 bases, with 4 bases between. Germline V CDR1 and CDR2: MNHNS, SASEGT.

The sample holds a few counts of this clone. The chain uses TRBV29-1 and TRBJ1-1; 8 bases are shared with TRBD1. Germline trimming cut 6 bases from V and 1 base from J; bases unmatched to any gene: 7. CDR3 size: 14 residues. From germline, CDR1 is SQVTM and CDR2 ANQGSEA. The CDR3 sequence is CSVDRRGRNTEAFF. CDR3 sequence (DNA): TGCAGCGTAGACCGCAGGGGGCGGAACACTGAAGCTTTCTTT.

The chain recombines TRBV28 with TRBJ1-1, with D possibly TRBD1 on 6 matching bases. V shed 3 bases and J shed 6 bases, with 8 bases lying between them. This CDR3 is 12 amino acids long. Germline V gives CDR1 MDHEN, CDR2 SYDVKM. The CDR3 loop reads CASSFAGAEAFF. CDR3 bases: TGTGCCAGCAGTTTCGCAGGGGCTGAAGCTTTCTTT.

The V and J genes are TRBV5-1 and TRBJ2-7, with TRBD1 matching over 7 bases. The length of the CDR3 is 14 residues. V gave up 4 bases and J gave up 1 base; unmatched junction bases: 5. Germline V gene sequence: CDR1 SGHRS, CDR2 YFSETQ. This CDR3 reads CASSKEQGSYEQYF. The DNA for the CDR3 is TGCGCCAGCAGCAAGGAACAGGGGTCCTACGAGCAGTACTTC.

This clone has just one count. CDR3 nucleotide sequence: TGTGCCAGCAGCTTGGGGATGGACAGGGGAGAGACCCAGTACTTC. The encoded protein is CASSLGMDRGETQYF. The chain is built from TRBV5-6 and TRBJ2-5, with TRBD1 matching 9 bases. This CDR3 region has 15 residues. V was clipped by 0 bases and J by 4 bases; unmatched bases: 4. The germline V gene encodes CDR1 SGHDT and CDR2 YYEEEE.

The chain couples TRBV30 to TRBJ1-1, with a possible D match to TRBD1 (6 bases). The CDR3 sequence is 15 residues long. Trimming cost V 7 bases and J 2 bases, with 20 bases left between them. Germline CDR1 reads GTSNPN; CDR2 reads SVGIG (reference sequence). The chain's CDR3 is CASLRGGLPNTEAFF. CDR3 coding DNA: TGTGCCTCCCTTCGAGGGGGTCTCCCCAACACTGAAGCTTTCTTT.

The V and J genes are TRBV4-3 and TRBJ2-6; 10 bases line up with TRBD1. This CDR3 has 16 amino acids. CDR1 is LGHNA, CDR2 YSLEER, per germline. J lost 8 bases, V lost 1 base, and 5 bases had no gene match. In DNA form, the CDR3 reads TGCGCCAGCAGCCAAGGGGGGACAGGGGAATCCAACGTCCTGACTTTC. Translating gives CASSQGGTGESNVLTF.

The chain couples TRBV11-2 to TRBJ2-5, with 9 nucleotides matching TRBD2. Per germline, CDR1 SGHAT and CDR2 FQNNGV. V lost 1 base, J lost 1 base, and 7 bases stayed unmatched. The CDR3 is made up of 17 amino acids. CDR3 DNA: TGTGCCAGCAGCTTAGCACTAGCGGGCGGCATCCAAGAGACCCAGTACTTC. Protein sequence: CASSLALAGGIQETQYF.

This chain uses TRBV30 with TRBJ1-1, with TRBD1 matching over 7 bases. The V and J ends lost 2 bases and 0 bases, in that order; junction bases with no gene match: 3. CDR3 length: 14 residues. Germline V gene sequence: CDR1 GTSNPN, CDR2 SVGIG (reference sequence). CDR3 nucleotides: TGTGCCTGGAGTCCGGGACAGATGAACACTGAAGCTTTCTTT. Its translation: CAWSPGQMNTEAFF.